The sequence of this TCR beta chain was determined in a study of naive and memory T cell subsets. General study results and limits: Expression changes during T cell differentiation may affect RNA-based TCR counts. From naive to CM, EM and EMRA, diversity decreased and Gini increased.

An equimolar mix of two oligonucleotides served as the beta constant-region primer for TRBC1 and TRBC2. Each CDR3 protein gets one entry after TCRdb re-called the UMI-ligation and nested PCR reads with MiXCR. Altogether approximately 85,000 distinct CDR3 sequences are present, roughly 7% being singletons, with the ten largest covering 1.5% to 2%. The table lists this clonotype with many counts. Its matching antigen is unknown. The germline V gene has CDR1 MDHEN and CDR2 SYDVKM. V dropped 7 bases and J dropped 2 bases, with 15 bases sitting between them. CDR3 length: 14 amino acids. This receptor was taken from a human donor in good health. Sequenced sample: central memory CD4+ T cells from blood. The chain combines TRBV28 with TRBJ2-7; TRBD1 is a possible D gene (6 bases). CDR3 DNA sequence: TGTGCCAGCACAGCCAGGGGTTACCCCTACGAGCAGTACTTC. Its protein product is CASTARGYPYEQYF.